One sample yielded the 21 T cell receptor beta chains listed below, sequenced in a study of CD8+ T cells in alopecia areata. Specified treatment: oral pan-JAK inhibitor, 5-10 mg twice daily. Alopecia areata patients gave lesional scalp punch biopsies and peripheral blood samples. Sequencing used cDNA as its template, made by extracting RNA and reverse transcribing it. The protocol was immunoSEQ multiplex PCR, while the TCRdb copy is restricted to in-frame clones and leaves out a portion. Of around 21,000 clones in the sample, just under 60% were seen once. Sequenced here: skin, sampled at week 4, from a patient treated with tofacitinib. These TCRs come from a human donor with alopecia areata.

This chain joins TRBV4-1 and TRBJ2-7; D unclear. The CDR3 runs 15 residues. In germline, CDR1 is MGHRA, CDR2 YSYEKL. Trimming left V 3 bases short and J 7 bases short, with 19 bases between. CDR3 sequence: CASSHGHYTKSEQYF. The CDR3 DNA is TGCGCCAGCAGCCACGGGCATTACACTAAGTCTGAGCAGTACTTC.

The J gene is TRBJ1-1, the V gene TRBV18, with D unresolved. The germline CDR1 and CDR2 sequences are KGHSH and LQKENI. The CDR3 loop spans 13 amino acids. The V end lost 2 bases, the J end lost 0 bases, and 4 bases lay between the germline ends. The CDR3 loop reads CASSPSMNTEAFF. The CDR3 nucleotides are TGTGCCAGCTCACCAAGCATGAACACTGAAGCTTTCTTT.

The chain has TRBV7-8 and TRBJ2-7, with 9 bases fitting TRBD1. This CDR3 region has 15 residues. Germline loops: CDR1 SGHVS, CDR2 FQNEAQ. V gave up 5 bases and J gave up 4 bases; unmatched junction bases: 9. The CDR3 sequence: CASSETGTGYYEQYF. The CDR3 coding sequence is TGTGCCAGCAGCGAAACCGGGACAGGGTATTACGAGCAGTACTTC.

DNA for the CDR3: TGCGCCAGCAGCCAAGGGACTAGCGGGGTCTCCGGGGAGCTGTTTTTT. It codes for CASSQGTSGVSGELFF. The chain is built from TRBV4-1 and TRBJ2-2, with 12 bases lining up with TRBD2. The CDR3 spans 16 residues. The V gene end was trimmed by 1 base and the J gene end by 6 bases; junction bases not matched to a gene: 3. Germline CDR1 and CDR2: MGHRA and YSYEKL.

The CDR3 DNA reads TGTGCCAGCAGCTTGGGGGGCGGAAGCGAAAAACTGTTTTTT. Translation gives CASSLGGGSEKLFF. The chain joins TRBV7-2 to TRBJ1-4, with D perhaps TRBD1 (6 bases). The CDR3 length is 14 residues. V lost 3 bases, J lost 8 bases, and 13 bases lay in between. CDR1 is SGHTA and CDR2 is FQGNSA in the germline V gene. Combining the CDR3 with reference TRBV7-2 and TRBJ1-4 gives the whole variable domain GAGVSQSPSNKVTEKGKDVELRCDPISGHTALYWYRQSLGQGLEFLIYFQGNSAPDKSGLPSDRFSAERTGGSVSTLTIQRTQQEDSAVYLCASSLGGGSEKLFFGSGTQLSVL.

By share, this clone ranks as medium-sized. This chain connects TRBV19 to TRBJ2-2, with D possibly being TRBD1 (5 bases). V shed 3 bases and J shed 2 bases, with 16 bases lying between them. The CDR3 has 17 amino acids. Germline lookup yields CDR1 LNHDA and CDR2 SQIVND (reference sequence). The CDR3 is CASSMGLWGGNTGELFF. CDR3 DNA: TGTGCCAGTAGTATGGGTCTGTGGGGCGGCAACACCGGGGAGCTGTTTTTT.

The chain has TRBV28 and TRBJ1-5; TRBD1 might be the D (5 bases). Germline V lookup: CDR1 MDHEN, CDR2 SYDVKM. The CDR3 runs 16 residues. V lost 3 bases and J 7 bases, leaving 19 bases between the germline ends. The CDR3 region has the DNA TGTGCCAGCAGTTTGACCGGTGGCCGAGGGGAGCAGCCCCAGCATTTT. Translated, it gives CASSLTGGRGEQPQHF. The whole variable domain, remainder taken from reference TRBV28 and TRBJ1-5, is DVKVTQSSRYLVKRTGEKVFLECVQDMDHENMFWYRQDPGLGLRLIYFSYDVKMKEKGDIPEGYSVSREKKERFSLILESASTNQTSMYLCASSLTGGRGEQPQHFGDGTRLSIL.

The gene calls are TRBV30 and TRBJ1-1; 8 bases align to TRBD1. Per germline, CDR1 GTSNPN and CDR2 SVGIG (reference sequence). The trim removed 7 bases at V and 11 bases at J, leaving 9 bases unmatched. The CDR3 contains 11 residues. The DNA for the CDR3 is TGTGCCTTTGAGACAGGGGCCCAGGCTTTCTTT. Amino acids: CAFETGAQAFF.

This clone was counted a few times. This chain joins TRBV7-9 and TRBJ1-1, with D perhaps matching TRBD1 (5 bases). This CDR3 is 15 amino acids long. V dropped 4 bases and J dropped 4 bases, with 16 bases sitting between them. Germline CDR1 reads SEHNR; CDR2 reads FQNEAQ (reference sequence). In DNA form, the CDR3 reads TGTGCCAGCAGCTCACGCCAGGGTCCGGCCACTGAAGCTTTCTTT. Amino acids: CASSSRQGPATEAFF.

The chain employs TRBV6-1 and TRBJ1-1; TRBD1 matches 7 bases. CDR3 length: 13 residues. The V segment lost 4 bases and the J segment 4 bases; nucleotides outside the gene matches: 3. The germline V gene encodes CDR1 MNHNS and CDR2 SASEGT. CDR3 sequence reads: CASSGTGTTEAFF. The DNA of the CDR3 is TGTGCCAGCAGTGGGACAGGTACCACTGAAGCTTTCTTT.

This rearrangement joins TRBV5-1 to TRBJ2-3, with D uncertain. Germline V gives CDR1 SGHRS, CDR2 YFSETQ. The V and J ends lost 4 bases and 4 bases respectively, with 10 bases between them. This CDR3 has 13 residues. The DNA of the CDR3 is TGCGCCAGCAGCAGTAGGACGGCAGATACGCAGTATTTT. It yields the protein CASSSRTADTQYF.

The V call is TRBV5-1, the J call TRBJ1-2; D call uncertain. Trimming pared 0 bases from V and 2 bases from J, leaving 11 bases between. This CDR3 is 15 amino acids long. Germline V gene sequence: CDR1 SGHRS, CDR2 YFSETQ. The CDR3 DNA sequence: TGCGCCAGCAGCTTGGCCGAGGCCGAGAACTATGGCTACACCTTC. It yields the protein CASSLAEAENYGYTF.

The chain combines TRBV6-6 with TRBJ1-1; D is ambiguous. Trimming cost V 0 bases and J 7 bases, with 12 bases left between them. Per the germline V gene, CDR1 is MNHNY and CDR2 is SVGAGI (reference sequence). The CDR3 is made up of 14 amino acids. The CDR3 here is CASSYSATRREAFF. CDR3 DNA sequence: TGTGCCAGCAGTTACTCGGCCACCCGACGTGAAGCTTTCTTT.

The rearrangement uses TRBV6-1 and TRBJ2-7; unclear D gene. V lost 7 bases to trimming and J lost 2 bases, with 9 bases between them. Per germline, CDR1 MNHNS and CDR2 SASEGT. This CDR3 spans 12 amino acids. The chain's CDR3 is CASTPRTYEQYF. DNA of the CDR3: TGTGCCAGCACCCCACGGACCTACGAGCAGTACTTC.

The chain employs TRBV30 and TRBJ2-5; tentatively, D is TRBD1 (6 bases). This CDR3 region has 15 residues. V was shortened by 0 bases and J by 4 bases, with 15 bases between the two germline ends. Germline V gene data show CDR1 as GTSNPN and CDR2 as SVGIG (reference sequence). The CDR3 reads CAWSVQSGVGETQYF. CDR3 nucleotides: TGTGCCTGGAGTGTACAATCAGGGGTTGGAGAGACCCAGTACTTC.

The chain couples TRBV18 to TRBJ2-1; D is ambiguous. The CDR3 sequence is 13 residues long. Germline values: CDR1 KGHSH, CDR2 LQKENI. V was pared by 3 bases and J by 5 bases, with 8 bases between. The CDR3 spells CASSPSRDNEQFF. CDR3 nucleotide sequence: TGTGCCAGCTCACCGAGTCGAGACAATGAGCAGTTCTTC. Drawing the rest from reference TRBV18 and TRBJ2-1, the complete variable domain is NAGVMQNPRHLVRRRGQEARLRCSPMKGHSHVYWYRQLPEEGLKFMVYLQKENIIDESGMPKERFSAEFPKEGPSILRIQQVVRGDSAAYFCASSPSRDNEQFFGPGTRLTVL.

The V call is TRBV5-6, the J call TRBJ2-1; 7 nucleotides line up with TRBD2. The CDR3 has 15 amino acids. V shed 2 bases and J 5 bases; nucleotides not matched to a gene: 7. Germline loops: CDR1 SGHDT, CDR2 YYEEEE. The CDR3 loop is CASSLAGRPNNEQFF. The CDR3 DNA reads as TGTGCCAGCAGCTTAGCGGGACGGCCTAACAATGAGCAGTTCTTC.

This chain joins TRBV11-2 and TRBJ1-1, with a possible D match to TRBD1 (5 bases). The CDR3 consists of 15 residues. The germline CDR1 and CDR2 sequences are SGHAT and FQNNGV. V lost 1 base, J lost 0 bases, and 9 bases lay in between. CDR3 coding DNA: TGTGCCAGCAGCTTAGTCGCGGGGGTGAACACTGAAGCTTTCTTT. Translating gives CASSLVAGVNTEAFF.

The chain is built from TRBV2 and TRBJ1-5; D perhaps matches TRBD1 (5 bases). Germline CDR1 is SNHLY and CDR2 is FYNNEI. The CDR3 extends over 15 amino acids. Trimming took off 2 bases at V and 4 bases at J, with 12 bases between the two ends. The CDR3 DNA follows: TGTGCCAGCAGTGAAACCAGGGCGGGTAATCAGCCCCAGCATTTT. Translating it yields CASSETRAGNQPQHF.

This clone was seen only a few times. The chain couples TRBV6-1 to TRBJ2-1, with D unclear. V shed 2 bases and J shed 2 bases, with 4 bases lying between them. The CDR3 covers 13 residues. CDR1 MNHNS and CDR2 SASEGT come from the germline V gene. CDR3 sequence reads: CASSELTYNEQFF. CDR3 DNA sequence: TGTGCCAGCAGTGAACTAACCTACAATGAGCAGTTCTTC.

This chain uses TRBV6-4 with TRBJ2-3; D is tentatively TRBD1 or TRBD2 (5 bases each). Trimming stripped 6 bases from V and 3 bases from J, with 13 bases between. This CDR3 spans 14 amino acids. The germline V gene encodes CDR1 MRHNA and CDR2 SNTAGT. As DNA, the CDR3 is TGTGCCAGCAGCCGAGCGAGGGGAACAGATACGCAGTATTTT. Its protein product is CASSRARGTDTQYF.